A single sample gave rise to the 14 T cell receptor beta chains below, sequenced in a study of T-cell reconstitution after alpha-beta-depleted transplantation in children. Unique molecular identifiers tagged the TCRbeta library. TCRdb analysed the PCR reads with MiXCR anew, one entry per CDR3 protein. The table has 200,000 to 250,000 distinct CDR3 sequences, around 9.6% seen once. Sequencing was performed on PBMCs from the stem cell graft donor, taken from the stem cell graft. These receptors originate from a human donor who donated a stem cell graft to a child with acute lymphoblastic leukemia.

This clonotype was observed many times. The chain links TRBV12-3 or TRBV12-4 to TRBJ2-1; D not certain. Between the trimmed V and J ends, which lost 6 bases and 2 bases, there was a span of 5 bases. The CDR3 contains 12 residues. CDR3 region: CASRTTYNEQFF. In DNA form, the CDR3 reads TGTGCCAGCAGAACGACCTACAATGAGCAGTTCTTC.

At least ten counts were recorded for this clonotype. CDR3 region: CASSDPSSNQPQHF. The DNA for the CDR3 is TGCGCCAGCAGTGATCCCAGTAGCAATCAGCCCCAGCATTTT. This sequence joins TRBV10-2 and TRBJ1-5; D gene ambiguous. The CDR3 is made up of 14 amino acids. Germline CDR1 is WSHSY and CDR2 is SAAADI. Trimming removed 3 bases at V and 0 bases at J, with 6 bases between.

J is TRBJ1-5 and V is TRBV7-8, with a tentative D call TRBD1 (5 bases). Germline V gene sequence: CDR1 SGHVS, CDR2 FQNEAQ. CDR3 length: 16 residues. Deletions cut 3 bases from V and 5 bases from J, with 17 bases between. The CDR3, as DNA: TGTGCCAGCAGCTTGGGTCGGGGGATTTTTGATCAGCCCCAGCATTTT. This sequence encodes CASSLGRGIFDQPQHF. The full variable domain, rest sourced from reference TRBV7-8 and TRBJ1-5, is GAGVSQSPRYKVAKRGQDVALRCDPISGHVSLFWYQQALGQGPEFLTYFQNEAQLDKSGLPSDRFFAERPEGSVSTLKIQRTQQEDSAVYLCASSLGRGIFDQPQHFGDGTRLSIL.

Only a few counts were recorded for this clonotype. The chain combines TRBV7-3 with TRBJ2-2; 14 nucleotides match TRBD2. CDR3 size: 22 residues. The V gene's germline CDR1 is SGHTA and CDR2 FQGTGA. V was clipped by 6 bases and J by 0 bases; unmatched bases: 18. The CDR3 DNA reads TGTGCCAGCAGTCCCCGCCCGGGCCGACTAGCGGGGGGGCGATCGAACACCGGGGAGCTGTTTTTT. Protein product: CASSPRPGRLAGGRSNTGELFF.

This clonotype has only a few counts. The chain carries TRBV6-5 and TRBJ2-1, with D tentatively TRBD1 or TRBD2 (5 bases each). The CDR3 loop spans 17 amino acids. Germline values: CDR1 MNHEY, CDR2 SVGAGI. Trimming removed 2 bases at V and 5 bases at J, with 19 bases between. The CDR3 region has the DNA TGTGCCAGCAGTTACCCCCTGCGATATCAGGGACACAATGAGCAGTTCTTC. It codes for CASSYPLRYQGHNEQFF.

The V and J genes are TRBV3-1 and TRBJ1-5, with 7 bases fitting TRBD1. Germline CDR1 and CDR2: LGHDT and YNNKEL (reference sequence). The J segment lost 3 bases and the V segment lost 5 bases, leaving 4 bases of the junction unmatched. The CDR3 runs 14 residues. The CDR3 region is CASSGGQNNQPQHF. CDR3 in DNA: TGTGCCAGCAGCGGGGGACAGAACAATCAGCCCCAGCATTTT.

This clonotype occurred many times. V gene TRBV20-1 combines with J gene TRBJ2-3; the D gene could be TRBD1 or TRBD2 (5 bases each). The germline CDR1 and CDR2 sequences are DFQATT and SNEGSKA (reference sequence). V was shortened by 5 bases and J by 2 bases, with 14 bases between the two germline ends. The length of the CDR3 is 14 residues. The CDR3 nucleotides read TGCAGTGCTGCCGGGGCGCTGCTCACAGATACGCAGTATTTT. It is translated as CSAAGALLTDTQYF.

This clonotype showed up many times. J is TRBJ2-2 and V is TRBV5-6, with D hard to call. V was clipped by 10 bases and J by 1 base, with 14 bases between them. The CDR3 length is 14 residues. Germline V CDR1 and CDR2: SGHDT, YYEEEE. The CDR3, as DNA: TGTGCCGTAGGTGCTGTCGTGAACACCGGGGAGCTGTTTTTT. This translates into CAVGAVVNTGELFF. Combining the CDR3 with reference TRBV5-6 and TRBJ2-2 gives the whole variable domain DAGVTQSPTHLIKTRGQQVTLRCSPKSGHDTVSWYQQALGQGPQFIFQYYEEEERQRGNFPDRFSGHQFPNYSSELNVNALLLGDSALYLCAVGAVVNTGELFFGEGSRLTVL.

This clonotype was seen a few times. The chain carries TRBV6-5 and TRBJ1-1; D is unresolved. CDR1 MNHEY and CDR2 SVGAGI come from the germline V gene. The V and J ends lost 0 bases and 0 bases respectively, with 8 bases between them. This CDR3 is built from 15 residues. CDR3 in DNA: TGTGCCAGCAGTTACTCGGGAGAACTGAACACTGAAGCTTTCTTT. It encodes CASSYSGELNTEAFF.

The CDR3, as DNA: TGTGCCAGCAGTGGGGGGGGGCTCAACTATGGCTACACCTTC. Its protein is CASSGGGLNYGYTF. This chain uses TRBV27 with TRBJ1-2, with a possible D match to TRBD1 (6 bases). The CDR3 spans 14 residues. Germline CDR1 reads MNHEY; CDR2 reads SMNVEV (reference sequence). V was cut by 5 bases and J by 2 bases, with 12 bases left in between.

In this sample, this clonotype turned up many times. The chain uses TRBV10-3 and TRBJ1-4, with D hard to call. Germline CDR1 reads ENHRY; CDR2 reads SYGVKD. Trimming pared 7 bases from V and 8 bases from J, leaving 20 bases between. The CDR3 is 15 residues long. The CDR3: CAITEGVGSGEKLFF. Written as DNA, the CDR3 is TGTGCCATCACCGAGGGTGTGGGATCAGGCGAAAAACTGTTTTTT.

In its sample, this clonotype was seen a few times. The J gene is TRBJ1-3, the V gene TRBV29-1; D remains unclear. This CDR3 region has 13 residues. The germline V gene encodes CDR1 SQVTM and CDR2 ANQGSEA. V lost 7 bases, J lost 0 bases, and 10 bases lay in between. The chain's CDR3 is CSAIGSSGNTIYF. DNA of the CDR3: TGCAGCGCTATAGGAAGCTCTGGAAACACCATATATTTT.

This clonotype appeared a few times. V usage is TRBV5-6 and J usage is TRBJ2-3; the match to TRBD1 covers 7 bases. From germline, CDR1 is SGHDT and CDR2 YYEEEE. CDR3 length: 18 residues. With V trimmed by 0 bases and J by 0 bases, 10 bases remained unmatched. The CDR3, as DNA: TGTGCCAGCAGCTTGGATCCCAGGGACAGTACTAGCACAGATACGCAGTATTTT. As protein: CASSLDPRDSTSTDTQYF. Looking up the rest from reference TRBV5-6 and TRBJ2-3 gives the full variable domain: DAGVTQSPTHLIKTRGQQVTLRCSPKSGHDTVSWYQQALGQGPQFIFQYYEEEERQRGNFPDRFSGHQFPNYSSELNVNALLLGDSALYLCASSLDPRDSTSTDTQYFGPGTRLTVL.

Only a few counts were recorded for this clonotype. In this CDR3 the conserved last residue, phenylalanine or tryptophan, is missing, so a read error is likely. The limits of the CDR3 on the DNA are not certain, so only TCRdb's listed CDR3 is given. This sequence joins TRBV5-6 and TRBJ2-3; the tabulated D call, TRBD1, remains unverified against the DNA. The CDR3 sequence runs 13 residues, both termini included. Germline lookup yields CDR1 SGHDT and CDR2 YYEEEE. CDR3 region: CASSLTGFGWIVV.